These 28 T cell receptor beta chains came from one sample sequenced in a study of T-cell reconstitution after alpha-beta-depleted transplantation in children. Unique molecular identifiers tagged the TCRbeta library. In TCRdb, the PCR reads were re-called with MiXCR into one record per CDR3 protein. The data show approximately 400,000 distinct CDR3 sequences, about 16% seen once. Sequenced material: PBMCs, mostly from graft donor cells, taken 360 days after TCRalphabeta/CD19-depleted stem cell transplant. These receptors all stem from a boy in the first two years of life who had a stem cell transplant for Wiskott-Aldrich syndrome, so the T cells may come from the graft donor.

This chain connects TRBV18 to TRBJ2-1; TRBD2 matches at 8 bases. Germline CDR1 is KGHSH and CDR2 is LQKENI. V lost 6 bases and J lost 7; bases outside the gene matches: 14. The CDR3 spans 16 residues. The CDR3 loop reads CASSSGASGPLNEQFF. CDR3 DNA sequence: TGTGCCAGCTCGTCAGGGGCTAGCGGGCCCTTGAATGAGCAGTTCTTC.

This clonotype was recorded a few times. The chain is built from TRBV4-1 and TRBJ2-1; 15 bases are shared with TRBD2. CDR1 is MGHRA, CDR2 YSYEKL, per germline. The CDR3 runs 17 residues. Trimming took 4 bases from V and 1 from J; bases not matched to a gene: 2. CDR3: CASSRTSGGVSYNEQFF. For the CDR3, the DNA is TGCGCCAGCAGCCGGACTAGCGGGGGGGTATCCTACAATGAGCAGTTCTTC.

The gene calls are TRBV6-1 and TRBJ2-7; 9 bases agree with TRBD1. The CDR3 has 15 residues. Germline CDR1 and CDR2: MNHNS and SASEGT. V lost 5 bases to trimming and J lost 3 bases; unmatched junction nucleotides: 8. The CDR3 loop is CASSPAGTGYYEQYF. Written as DNA, the CDR3 is TGTGCCAGCAGTCCCGCGGGGACAGGGTACTACGAGCAGTACTTC.

V gene TRBV7-8 combines with J gene TRBJ2-2; 7 bases fit TRBD1. Unmatched junction bases numbered 9, after V lost 2 bases and J lost 0 bases. Germline V lookup: CDR1 SGHVS, CDR2 FQNEAQ. CDR3 length equals 18 residues. In DNA form, the CDR3 reads TGTGCCAGCAGCTTAAACCCGACAGGGTCAGCGAACACCGGGGAGCTGTTTTTT. Protein product: CASSLNPTGSANTGELFF.

The rearrangement uses TRBV7-2 and TRBJ2-7, with D hard to call. This CDR3 comprises 13 residues. Between the trimmed V and J ends, which lost 3 bases and 0 bases, there was a span of 6 bases. Germline values: CDR1 SGHTA, CDR2 FQGNSA. The CDR3 nucleotides read TGTGCCAGCAGCTTCCCCAACTCCTACGAGCAGTACTTC. Protein product: CASSFPNSYEQYF.

This clonotype showed up just a few times. V gene TRBV4-2 combines with J gene TRBJ1-1; no clear D. CDR3 length: 15 amino acids. Germline CDR1 is LGHNA and CDR2 is YNFKEQ. V was clipped by 0 bases and J by 3 bases, with 11 bases between them. In DNA form, the CDR3 reads TGTGCCAGCAGCCAAGATCAGTGGGGTGACACTGAAGCTTTCTTT. It encodes CASSQDQWGDTEAFF.

This clonotype occurred a few times. The genes are TRBV28 and TRBJ1-2; D is uncertain. The CDR3 is 14 amino acids. The germline gives CDR1 MDHEN, CDR2 SYDVKM. The ends were cut back, 2 bases at V and 2 bases at J, with 9 bases in the middle. CDR3 loop: CASSLIDRNYGYTF. The CDR3 region has the DNA TGTGCCAGCAGTTTAATCGACCGAAACTATGGCTACACCTTC.

The gene calls are TRBV4-1 and TRBJ2-2, with D possibly matching TRBD2 (5 bases). This CDR3 region has 16 residues. The germline CDR1 and CDR2 sequences are MGHRA and YSYEKL. V shed 1 base and J shed 6 bases, with 15 bases lying between them. The DNA for the CDR3 is TGCGCCAGCAGCCAAGGACTACCTCTGTGGGCCGGGGAGCTGTTTTTT. It encodes CASSQGLPLWAGELFF.

The gene calls are TRBV27 and TRBJ2-7; the D gene could be TRBD1 or TRBD2 (5 bases each). Germline V gene sequence: CDR1 MNHEY, CDR2 SMNVEV (reference sequence). The CDR3 is 15 residues long. Trimming stripped 5 bases from V and 2 bases from J, with 16 bases between. CDR3 sequence: CASSRRGALTYEQYF. CDR3 nucleotides: TGTGCCAGCAGTAGGAGAGGGGCGTTGACCTACGAGCAGTACTTC.

The chain carries TRBV7-2 and TRBJ2-3; D gene ambiguous. The germline V and J ends were trimmed by 5 bases and 2 bases, with 14 bases remaining between them. Germline-derived CDR1 and CDR2 are SGHTA and FQGNSA. This CDR3 has 15 amino acids. The CDR3 is CASSPWASPTDTQYF. CDR3 nucleotides: TGTGCCAGCAGCCCGTGGGCCTCCCCCACAGATACGCAGTATTTT.

The chain links TRBV14 to TRBJ2-7; a possible D gene is TRBD1 (5 bases). From germline, CDR1 is SGHDN and CDR2 FVKESK. The CDR3 has 13 residues. V lost 6 bases and J lost 3, with 12 bases in between. CDR3 DNA: TGTGCCAGCAGAGGCAGGGTCGACTACGAGCAGTACTTC. As protein: CASRGRVDYEQYF.

This chain joins TRBV6-5 and TRBJ2-5, with D perhaps matching TRBD1 (6 bases). Trimming pared 3 bases from V and 5 bases from J, leaving 13 bases between. Germline values: CDR1 MNHEY, CDR2 SVGAGI. The CDR3 extends over 14 amino acids. The chain's CDR3 is CASSYLDRRETQYF. The DNA of the CDR3 is TGTGCCAGCAGTTATCTTGACAGGCGTGAGACCCAGTACTTC.

This clonotype came up a few times. V gene TRBV27 combines with J gene TRBJ1-4; no reliable D call. This CDR3 comprises 13 residues. Trimming pared 6 bases from V and 5 bases from J, leaving 10 bases between. Germline lookup yields CDR1 MNHEY and CDR2 SMNVEV (reference sequence). The CDR3 DNA reads as TGTGCCAGCAGCACATCCGAGAATGAAAAACTGTTTTTT. This encodes CASSTSENEKLFF.

The chain combines TRBV4-1 with TRBJ2-6, with 7 positions matching TRBD2. Germline V lookup: CDR1 MGHRA, CDR2 YSYEKL. CDR3 length equals 16 residues. Germline trimming cut 3 bases from V and 3 bases from J; bases unmatched to any gene: 5. The CDR3 protein is CASSHGGVFGANVLTF. The CDR3 DNA follows: TGCGCCAGCAGCCATGGGGGGGTGTTTGGGGCCAACGTCCTGACTTTC.

This clonotype was detected only a few times. The genes are TRBV20-1 and TRBJ2-2, with a possible D match to TRBD2 (6 bases). Trimming removed 3 bases at V and 7 bases at J, with 12 bases between. This CDR3 is 13 amino acids long. Per the germline V gene, CDR1 is DFQATT and CDR2 is SNEGSKA (reference sequence). CDR3 sequence: CSARAGTVGELFF. In DNA, the CDR3 is TGCAGTGCTAGGGCGGGGACGGTCGGGGAGCTGTTTTTT.

The chain carries TRBV12-3 or TRBV12-4 and TRBJ2-7; perhaps TRBD2 as D (5 bases). This CDR3 has 13 residues. V lost 5 bases and J 0 bases, leaving 8 bases between the germline ends. CDR3 sequence: CASSRRASYEQYF. CDR3 nucleotides: TGTGCCAGCAGTCGGCGGGCCTCCTACGAGCAGTACTTC.

This clonotype has more than one count but fewer than ten. The CDR3 region has the DNA TGTGCCAGCAGCTCAGAAGGGCTAGCGGGAGGTTCTGGGGCCAACGTCCTGACTTTC. Residues: CASSSEGLAGGSGANVLTF. The V gene is TRBV7-8, the J gene TRBJ2-6, with 11 nucleotides matching TRBD2. The CDR3 length is 19 residues. The junction had 9 bases not matched to a gene; V was cut back by 4 bases and J by 1 base. CDR1 SGHVS and CDR2 FQNEAQ come from the germline V gene.

With regard to this clonotype: An end of the junction differs from the germline gene, which may be a read error. The chain carries TRBV3-1 and TRBJ2-3, with D perhaps matching TRBD1 or TRBD2 (6 bases each). Germline CDR1 LGHDT, CDR2 YNNKEL (reference sequence). The CDR3 spans 17 residues. CDR3 coding DNA: TGTGCCAGCTGCCAGCAAGCCTATCGGGGGCGGACAGATACGCAGTATTTT. This translates into CASCQQAYRGRTDTQYF.

This clonotype has a handful of counts. The rearrangement links TRBV5-1 to TRBJ2-7; a weak D match, TRBD2 (6 bases). Looked up from germline, CDR1 is SGHRS and CDR2 is YFSETQ. Trimming removed 0 bases at V and 0 bases at J, with 16 bases between. There are 17 residues in the CDR3. CDR3 residues: CASSLGFPGLSSYEQYF. The DNA of the CDR3 is TGCGCCAGCAGCTTGGGCTTTCCGGGACTCAGCTCCTACGAGCAGTACTTC.

This clonotype occurred many times. The chain has TRBV7-2 and TRBJ1-1; 9 nucleotides agree with TRBD1. Germline CDR1 SGHTA, CDR2 FQGNSA. Trimming took 5 bases from V and 4 from J; bases not matched to a gene: 2. This CDR3 contains 13 residues. The CDR3 region has the DNA TGTGCCAGCAGCCTGGACAGGGGCACTGAAGCTTTCTTT. Protein product: CASSLDRGTEAFF.

The chain couples TRBV6-1 to TRBJ1-2, with D possibly being TRBD1 (5 bases). This CDR3 contains 13 residues. Trimming took off 6 bases at V and 8 bases at J, with 16 bases between the two ends. CDR1 is MNHNS and CDR2 is SASEGT in the germline V gene. The CDR3 protein is CASSPGTSWGYTF. In DNA form, the CDR3 reads TGTGCCAGCAGCCCCGGGACCTCCTGGGGCTACACCTTC.

The gene calls are TRBV11-3 and TRBJ2-6; perhaps TRBD1 as D (6 bases). V dropped 5 bases and J dropped 0 bases, with 14 bases sitting between them. The CDR3 is made up of 17 amino acids. Germline V lookup: CDR1 SGHNT, CDR2 YENEEA. CDR3 in DNA: TGTGCCAGCAGCCCCCGACAGGTCTTCTCTGGGGCCAACGTCCTGACTTTC. It encodes CASSPRQVFSGANVLTF.

This chain joins TRBV12-3 or TRBV12-4 and TRBJ2-2; a possible D gene is TRBD2 (6 bases). Trimming pared 8 bases from V and 4 bases from J, leaving 20 bases between. This CDR3 comprises 16 residues. DNA of the CDR3: TGTGCCAGCCCTCGGACGGAGGGTCTCAGCACCGGGGAGCTGTTTTTT. Its translation is CASPRTEGLSTGELFF.

This clonotype has a handful of counts. The V call is TRBV4-3, the J call TRBJ2-7; TRBD2 is a possible D gene (5 bases). The germline V and J ends were trimmed by 4 bases and 0 bases, with 13 bases remaining between them. There are 15 residues in the CDR3. Germline-derived CDR1 and CDR2 are LGHNA and YSLEER. The CDR3 spells CASSLHLGISYEQYF. CDR3 nucleotide sequence: TGCGCCAGCAGCCTTCACCTCGGGATCTCCTACGAGCAGTACTTC.

A few counts support this clonotype. The chain is built from TRBV12-3 or TRBV12-4 and TRBJ2-2, with D possibly TRBD2 on 6 matching bases. Between the trimmed V and J ends, which lost 6 bases and 6 bases, there was a span of 11 bases. This CDR3 region has 13 residues. CDR3 nucleotide sequence: TGTGCCAGCAGCGGGGGTTTCGCCGGGGAGCTGTTTTTT. Translation: CASSGGFAGELFF.

This clonotype occurred a few times. CDR3 DNA: TGCAGTGCTTCAAGCCCGGGGGGCGGCACCGGGGAGCTGTTTTTT. This gives the protein CSASSPGGGTGELFF. This chain joins TRBV20-1 and TRBJ2-2, with D possibly being TRBD2 (7 bases). V lost 5 bases to trimming and J lost 4 bases, with 17 bases between them. Germline values: CDR1 DFQATT, CDR2 SNEGSKA (reference sequence). The CDR3 sequence is 15 residues long.

This chain links TRBV5-1 with TRBJ2-1; 9 bases are shared with TRBD2. The CDR3 covers 18 residues. Per the germline V gene, CDR1 is SGHRS and CDR2 is YFSETQ. V dropped 0 bases and J dropped 1; count of bases not matched to a gene: 8. This CDR3 reads CASSLVSGSFFSYNEQFF. The CDR3 DNA reads TGCGCCAGCAGCTTGGTTAGCGGGAGTTTCTTTTCCTACAATGAGCAGTTCTTC.

The V and J genes are TRBV9 and TRBJ2-3; 10 bases fit TRBD1. V trimming: 3 bases; J trimming: 2 bases; junction bases outside the gene matches: 9. In germline, CDR1 is SGDLS, CDR2 YYNGEE. The CDR3 has 17 amino acids. CDR3 bases: TGTGCCAGCAGCGGCCGCGGGACAGGGGTCTACACAGATACGCAGTATTTT. This sequence encodes CASSGRGTGVYTDTQYF.